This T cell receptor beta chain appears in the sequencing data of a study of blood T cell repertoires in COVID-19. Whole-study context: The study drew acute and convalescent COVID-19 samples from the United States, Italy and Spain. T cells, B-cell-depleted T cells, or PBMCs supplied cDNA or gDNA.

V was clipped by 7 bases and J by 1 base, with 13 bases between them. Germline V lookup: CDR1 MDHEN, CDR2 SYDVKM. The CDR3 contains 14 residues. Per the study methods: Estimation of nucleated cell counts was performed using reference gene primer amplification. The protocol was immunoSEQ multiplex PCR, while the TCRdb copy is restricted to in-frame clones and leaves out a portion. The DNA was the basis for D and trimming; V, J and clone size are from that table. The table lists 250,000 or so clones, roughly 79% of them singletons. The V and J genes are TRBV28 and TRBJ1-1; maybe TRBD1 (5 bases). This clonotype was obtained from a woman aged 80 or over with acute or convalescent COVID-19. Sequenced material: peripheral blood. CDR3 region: CASTTAGKNTEAFF. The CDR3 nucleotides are TGTGCCAGCACCACGGCAGGGAAGAACACTGAAGCTTTCTTT.